Described below is a single T cell receptor (beta chain) sequence and its context. What it binds is not known. TCR beta cDNA was made by 5'RACE template switching with UMIs. No DNA is given; TCRdb re-called the 5' RACE reads and lists each CDR3 protein once. The sample spans around 550,000 distinct CDR3 sequences; the ten largest clones claim approximately 4%. This CDR3 contains 15 residues. The germline CDR1 and CDR2 sequences are DFQATT and SNEGSKA (reference sequence). The entry originates in a study of T cells expressing NK-cell markers. Overall study context: One of the eight sequenced donors was seronegative, whereas the other seven were HCMV-seropositive.

General study points: These same clonotypes (in four donors) also led the CD3+CD56-NKG2C+ fraction. Dominant NKG2C+ clonotypes accounted for roughly 1.0-7.0% of CD8+ T cells in more than 5 donors.

Input material: blood T cells: a sorted CD56 or NKG2C T cell subset, CD4+ or CD8+ T cells, or bulk PBMC T cells (not recorded which). This clonotype originated in a man aged 18 to 30 in good health. This chain connects TRBV20-1 to TRBJ2-5; TCRdb selects TRBD2, and the lack of DNA leaves this call unchecked. The CDR3 protein is CSARVARLAGETQYF.